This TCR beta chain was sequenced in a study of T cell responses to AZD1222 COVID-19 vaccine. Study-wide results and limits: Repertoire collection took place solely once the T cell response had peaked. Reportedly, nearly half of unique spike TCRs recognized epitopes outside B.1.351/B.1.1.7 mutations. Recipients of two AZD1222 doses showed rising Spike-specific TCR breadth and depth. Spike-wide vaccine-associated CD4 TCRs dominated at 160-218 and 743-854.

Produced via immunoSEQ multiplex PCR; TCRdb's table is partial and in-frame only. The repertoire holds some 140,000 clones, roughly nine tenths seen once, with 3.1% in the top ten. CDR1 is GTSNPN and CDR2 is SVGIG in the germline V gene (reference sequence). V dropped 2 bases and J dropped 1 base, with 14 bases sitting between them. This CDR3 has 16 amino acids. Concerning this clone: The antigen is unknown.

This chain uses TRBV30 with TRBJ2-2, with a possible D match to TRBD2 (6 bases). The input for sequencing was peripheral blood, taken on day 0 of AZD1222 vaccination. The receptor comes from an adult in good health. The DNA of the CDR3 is TGTGCCTGGAGTTGGGTAGCGGTTATGAACACCGGGGAGCTGTTTTTT. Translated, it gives CAWSWVAVMNTGELFF. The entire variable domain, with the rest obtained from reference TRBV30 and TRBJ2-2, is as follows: SQTIHQWPATLVQPVGSPLSLECTVEGTSNPNLYWYRQAAGRGLQLLFYSVGIGQISSEVPQNLSASRPQDRQFILSSKKLLLSDSGFYLCAWSWVAVMNTGELFFGEGSRLTVL.